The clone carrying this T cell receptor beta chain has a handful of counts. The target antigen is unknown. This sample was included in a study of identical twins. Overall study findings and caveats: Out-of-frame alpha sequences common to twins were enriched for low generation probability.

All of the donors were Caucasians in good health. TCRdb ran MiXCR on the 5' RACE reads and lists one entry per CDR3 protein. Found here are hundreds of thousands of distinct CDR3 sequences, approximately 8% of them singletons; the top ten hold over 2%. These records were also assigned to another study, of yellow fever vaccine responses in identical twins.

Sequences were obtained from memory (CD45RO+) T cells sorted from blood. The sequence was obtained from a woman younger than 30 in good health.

The CDR3 region is CATSEWDRADTEAFF. CDR3 in DNA: TGTGCCACCAGCGAGTGGGACAGGGCGGACACTGAAGCTTTCTTT. This chain connects TRBV15 to TRBJ1-1; 9 positions agree with TRBD1. CDR3 size: 15 residues. The V segment lost 5 bases and the J segment 3 bases; nucleotides outside the gene matches: 7. From germline, CDR1 is LNHNV and CDR2 YYDKDF (reference sequence).